This T cell receptor beta chain was profiled in a study of graft-versus-host responses after intestinal transplantation. Study-level information: Multivisceral, liver-intestinal, or isolated intestinal transplants were performed in recipients.

General study points: GvH clones detected in recipient marrow included some appearing first in ileum or blood.

Turning to this clone: The antigen is unknown.

This CDR3 region has 15 residues. Losses at the gene ends were 0 bases for V and 7 bases for J; bases not matched to a gene: 9. Germline values: CDR1 GTSNPN, CDR2 SVGIG (reference sequence). Using immunoSEQ multiplex PCR, the repertoire was profiled, and TCRdb retains in-frame clones only, with some absent. Of more than 95,000 clones in the sample, 90% were seen once. The chain couples TRBV30 to TRBJ1-2, with 9 bases matching TRBD1. The source was unstimulated CD4+ T cells sorted from spleen or lymph node cells, collected before intestinal transplant. The receptor's source is a human donor who received an intestinal transplant. DNA of the CDR3: TGTGCCTGGAGTGTACCTAAGGGACAGGGATCTGGCTACACCTTC. This gives the protein CAWSVPKGQGSGYTF.